This is a list of T cell receptor beta chains from one sample in a study of post-analysis software for immune sequencing data. One entry per CDR3 protein, called by TCRdb with MiXCR from the PCR reads. The sample consists of hundreds of thousands of distinct CDR3 sequences, 59% of them appearing once. Sample: blood. These receptors all come from a girl aged 2 to 10 with multiple sclerosis. CDR3s include the opening cysteine and the closing phenylalanine or tryptophan. A D gene is named only where the DNA matches it firmly. A row's size may be missing; if present it is once, few, many or a size class.

d_gene: -; abundance: -; v_gene: TRBV5-1; j_gene: TRBJ2-3; CDR3aa: CASSFKSDTQYF; CDR3nt: TGCGCCAGCAGCTTTAAGTCAGATACGCAGTATTTT
d_gene: TRBD1; abundance: few; v_gene: TRBV10-3; j_gene: TRBJ2-5; CDR3aa: CAGRQGEGETQYF; CDR3nt: TGTGCCGGTAGACAGGGGGAAGGGGAGACCCAGTACTTC
d_gene: -; abundance: -; v_gene: TRBV6-2/TRBV6-3; j_gene: TRBJ2-2; CDR3aa: CASTLTSPNTGELFF; CDR3nt: TGTGCCAGCACCTTGACAAGCCCGAACACCGGGGAGCTGTTTTTT
d_gene: TRBD2; abundance: -; v_gene: TRBV5-1; j_gene: TRBJ2-7; CDR3aa: CASSAPSGYEQYF; CDR3nt: TGCGCCAGCAGCGCTCCTAGCGGGTACGAGCAGTACTTC
d_gene: TRBD2; abundance: -; v_gene: TRBV5-1; j_gene: TRBJ2-1; CDR3aa: CASSSTPGGGIEQFF; CDR3nt: TGCGCCAGCAGCTCGACGCCGGGAGGAGGAATTGAGCAGTTCTTC
d_gene: TRBD1; abundance: -; v_gene: TRBV5-5; j_gene: TRBJ2-6; CDR3aa: CASSSRGLSSGANVLTF; CDR3nt: TGTGCCAGCAGCAGCAGGGGGCTTAGCTCTGGGGCCAACGTCCTGACTTTC
d_gene: -; abundance: -; v_gene: TRBV29-1; j_gene: TRBJ2-7; CDR3aa: CSVEFPTTNEQYF; CDR3nt: TGCAGCGTTGAGTTCCCCACCACTAATGAGCAGTACTTC
d_gene: TRBD1; abundance: once; v_gene: TRBV7-8; j_gene: TRBJ1-6; CDR3aa: CASSYGQGISPLHF; CDR3nt: TGTGCCAGCAGCTACGGACAGGGGATTTCACCCCTCCACTTT
d_gene: TRBD2; abundance: -; v_gene: TRBV11-2; j_gene: TRBJ2-7; CDR3aa: CASSPGLAGGRYEQYF; CDR3nt: TGTGCCAGCAGCCCGGGACTAGCGGGCGGACGATACGAGCAGTACTTC
d_gene: TRBD1; abundance: few; v_gene: TRBV5-1; j_gene: TRBJ2-3; CDR3aa: CASSPGQGVLTDTQYF; CDR3nt: TGCGCCAGCAGCCCCGGACAGGGCGTTCTCACAGATACGCAGTATTTT
d_gene: -; abundance: -; v_gene: TRBV6-1; j_gene: TRBJ1-6; CDR3aa: CASSIGTSSSYNSPLHF; CDR3nt: TGTGCCAGCAGTATAGGGACCTCGAGCTCCTATAATTCACCCCTCCACTTT
d_gene: TRBD2; abundance: few; v_gene: TRBV12-3/TRBV12-4; j_gene: TRBJ2-1; CDR3aa: CASSFFDLAGDEIEQFF; CDR3nt: TGTGCCAGCAGTTTTTTCGACCTAGCGGGAGACGAGATTGAGCAGTTCTTC
d_gene: TRBD1; abundance: once; v_gene: TRBV3-1; j_gene: TRBJ1-2; CDR3aa: CASSQAGQGYGYTF; CDR3nt: TGTGCCAGCAGCCAAGCGGGACAGGGGTATGGCTACACCTTC
d_gene: TRBD1; abundance: -; v_gene: TRBV5-1; j_gene: TRBJ2-7; CDR3aa: CASSLTTGGGVDEQYF; CDR3nt: TGCGCCAGCAGCCTTACGACAGGGGGTGGAGTCGACGAGCAGTACTTC
d_gene: -; abundance: once; v_gene: TRBV6-6; j_gene: TRBJ1-4; CDR3aa: CASRPPGGVNEKLFF; CDR3nt: TGTGCCAGCAGACCCCCTGGAGGGGTTAATGAAAAACTGTTTTTT
d_gene: -; abundance: few; v_gene: TRBV7-6; j_gene: TRBJ2-7; CDR3aa: CASSLAPSQGPYEQYF; CDR3nt: TGTGCCAGCAGCTTAGCCCCCTCACAGGGACCCTACGAGCAGTACTTC
d_gene: -; abundance: -; v_gene: TRBV29-1; j_gene: TRBJ1-6; CDR3aa: CSSQTGPGSPLHF; CDR3nt: TGCAGCTCTCAGACGGGACCGGGCTCACCCCTCCACTTT
d_gene: -; abundance: -; v_gene: TRBV2; j_gene: TRBJ1-1; CDR3aa: CASSESQGQNTEAFF; CDR3nt: TGTGCCAGCAGTGAATCACAGGGACAGAACACTGAAGCTTTCTTT
d_gene: -; abundance: few; v_gene: TRBV7-3; j_gene: TRBJ2-5; CDR3aa: CASSPTSQGEETQYF; CDR3nt: TGTGCCAGCAGCCCGACGTCACAGGGCGAAGAGACCCAGTACTTC
d_gene: TRBD1; abundance: -; v_gene: TRBV4-2; j_gene: TRBJ2-1; CDR3aa: CASSPGQGEENEQFF; CDR3nt: TGTGCCAGCAGCCCGGGACAGGGTGAGGAGAATGAGCAGTTCTTC
d_gene: TRBD2; abundance: -; v_gene: TRBV20-1; j_gene: TRBJ2-5; CDR3aa: CSAKLAGGPETQYF; CDR3nt: TGCAGTGCCAAACTAGCGGGAGGGCCAGAGACCCAGTACTTC
d_gene: TRBD1; abundance: -; v_gene: TRBV24-1; j_gene: TRBJ2-5; CDR3aa: CATSDSRPDRGFRETQYF; CDR3nt: TGTGCCACCAGTGATTCGCGACCAGACAGGGGGTTTCGAGAGACCCAGTACTTC
d_gene: -; abundance: -; v_gene: TRBV15; j_gene: TRBJ2-7; CDR3aa: CATSSSPDEQYF; CDR3nt: TGTGCCACCAGCAGTTCTCCAGACGAGCAGTACTTC
d_gene: TRBD1; abundance: -; v_gene: TRBV29-1; j_gene: TRBJ2-3; CDR3aa: CSARQGASTDTQYF; CDR3nt: TGCAGCGCCCGACAGGGGGCTAGCACAGATACGCAGTATTTT
d_gene: -; abundance: -; v_gene: TRBV7-3; j_gene: TRBJ2-3; CDR3aa: CASSLNPASAKGTDTQYF; CDR3nt: TGTGCCAGCAGCTTAAACCCCGCTAGTGCTAAAGGCACAGATACGCAGTATTTT
d_gene: -; abundance: -; v_gene: TRBV2; j_gene: TRBJ2-5; CDR3aa: CATNLYQETQYF; CDR3nt: TGTGCCACCAATTTGTACCAAGAGACCCAGTACTTC
d_gene: TRBD1; abundance: -; v_gene: TRBV24-1; j_gene: TRBJ2-5; CDR3aa: CATSVQGAEGTQYF; CDR3nt: TGTGCCACCAGTGTACAGGGGGCGGAAGGGACCCAGTACTTC
d_gene: -; abundance: few; v_gene: TRBV20-1; j_gene: TRBJ2-7; CDR3aa: CSAPDGHEQYF; CDR3nt: TGCAGTGCTCCAGACGGACACGAGCAGTACTTC
d_gene: -; abundance: -; v_gene: TRBV6-6; j_gene: TRBJ2-1; CDR3aa: CASSYASLPNEQFF; CDR3nt: TGTGCCAGCAGTTATGCCAGCTTGCCCAATGAGCAGTTCTTC
d_gene: -; abundance: -; v_gene: TRBV29-1; j_gene: TRBJ1-1; CDR3aa: CSVTPGDRGEAFF; CDR3nt: TGCAGCGTTACCCCTGGGGATAGGGGTGAAGCTTTCTTT
d_gene: -; abundance: few; v_gene: TRBV6-2/TRBV6-3; j_gene: TRBJ2-1; CDR3aa: CASSTLRGSSYNEQFF; CDR3nt: TGTGCCAGCAGTACCCTCAGGGGTAGCTCCTACAATGAGCAGTTCTTC
d_gene: -; abundance: -; v_gene: TRBV25-1; j_gene: TRBJ2-7; CDR3aa: CASSEAVSGREQYF; CDR3nt: TGTGCCAGCAGTGAAGCCGTTTCGGGTCGCGAGCAGTACTTC
d_gene: TRBD2; abundance: few; v_gene: TRBV20-1; j_gene: TRBJ2-7; CDR3aa: CSGALAGNYEQYF; CDR3nt: TGCAGCGGGGCTTTAGCGGGAAACTACGAGCAGTACTTC
d_gene: TRBD2; abundance: -; v_gene: TRBV20-1; j_gene: TRBJ2-3; CDR3aa: CSATQAGSTDTQYF; CDR3nt: TGCAGTGCTACTCAAGCGGGAAGCACAGATACGCAGTATTTT
d_gene: -; abundance: few; v_gene: TRBV6-1; j_gene: TRBJ2-7; CDR3aa: CASSEKGTSSYEQYF; CDR3nt: TGTGCCAGCAGTGAGAAAGGGACTTCTTCTTACGAGCAGTACTTC
d_gene: -; abundance: -; v_gene: TRBV20-1; j_gene: TRBJ2-5; CDR3aa: CSARPRLEEETQYF; CDR3nt: TGTAGTGCTAGGCCGAGACTAGAGGAGGAGACCCAGTACTTC
d_gene: -; abundance: few; v_gene: TRBV7-2; j_gene: TRBJ2-1; CDR3aa: CASSLVPSGRASYNEQFF; CDR3nt: TGTGCCAGCAGCTTAGTCCCCTCCGGGCGGGCTTCCTACAATGAGCAGTTCTTC
d_gene: -; abundance: few; v_gene: TRBV20-1; j_gene: TRBJ2-2; CDR3aa: CSASGGNTGELFF; CDR3nt: TGCAGTGCTAGTGGGGGGAACACCGGGGAGCTGTTTTTT
d_gene: -; abundance: -; v_gene: TRBV29-1; j_gene: TRBJ2-1; CDR3aa: CSVERQNLHNEQFF; CDR3nt: TGCAGCGTTGAAAGACAGAATCTACACAATGAGCAGTTCTTC
d_gene: -; abundance: few; v_gene: TRBV11-2; j_gene: TRBJ2-5; CDR3aa: CASSAGPKETQYF; CDR3nt: TGTGCCAGCAGCGCGGGACCTAAAGAGACCCAGTACTTC
d_gene: -; abundance: -; v_gene: TRBV29-1; j_gene: TRBJ1-5; CDR3aa: CSVESGVGQPQHF; CDR3nt: TGCAGCGTTGAAAGCGGGGTGGGACAGCCCCAGCATTTT
d_gene: TRBD2; abundance: -; v_gene: TRBV7-8; j_gene: TRBJ2-1; CDR3aa: CASSLMGLVYEQFF; CDR3nt: TGTGCCAGCAGCCTGATGGGACTAGTATATGAGCAGTTCTTC
d_gene: TRBD2; abundance: many; v_gene: TRBV20-1; j_gene: TRBJ2-1; CDR3aa: CSAQTSGRRSYNEQFF; CDR3nt: TGCAGTGCTCAGACTAGCGGGAGGCGCTCCTACAATGAGCAGTTCTTC
d_gene: -; abundance: -; v_gene: TRBV9; j_gene: TRBJ1-2; CDR3aa: CASSVSGRRHGYESYTF; CDR3nt: TGTGCCAGCAGCGTGAGTGGACGTCGTCACGGGTATGAATCCTACACCTTC
d_gene: TRBD2; abundance: few; v_gene: TRBV12-3/TRBV12-4; j_gene: TRBJ2-5; CDR3aa: CASSSRTRGFGETQYF; CDR3nt: TGTGCCAGCAGTTCCCGGACTAGAGGTTTCGGAGAGACCCAGTACTTC
d_gene: TRBD1; abundance: few; v_gene: TRBV7-2; j_gene: TRBJ2-1; CDR3aa: CASTPDRGGYNEQFF; CDR3nt: TGTGCCAGCACCCCCGACAGGGGAGGATACAATGAGCAGTTCTTC
d_gene: -; abundance: -; v_gene: TRBV6-1; j_gene: TRBJ1-2; CDR3aa: CASSFSGPSNYGYTF; CDR3nt: TGTGCCAGCAGTTTTTCAGGGCCCTCGAACTATGGCTACACCTTC
d_gene: TRBD1; abundance: -; v_gene: TRBV7-2; j_gene: TRBJ1-2; CDR3aa: CASSTLTGARGYTF; CDR3nt: TGTGCCAGCAGCACGTTGACAGGGGCGAGGGGCTACACCTTC
d_gene: TRBD2; abundance: -; v_gene: TRBV11-2; j_gene: TRBJ2-7; CDR3aa: CASSFGLAGGGSYNEQYF; CDR3nt: TGTGCCAGCAGCTTCGGACTAGCGGGAGGGGGCTCCTACAATGAGCAGTACTTC
d_gene: TRBD1; abundance: few; v_gene: TRBV4-1; j_gene: TRBJ1-2; CDR3aa: CASSQDPGQGAGGYTF; CDR3nt: TGCGCCAGCAGCCAAGACCCCGGACAGGGGGCGGGAGGCTACACCTTC
d_gene: -; abundance: -; v_gene: TRBV29-1; j_gene: TRBJ2-3; CDR3aa: CSTSSSTDTQYF; CDR3nt: TGCAGCACGTCCTCTAGCACAGATACGCAGTATTTT
d_gene: -; abundance: -; v_gene: TRBV2; j_gene: TRBJ1-1; CDR3aa: CAGIRLDEAFF; CDR3nt: TGTGCCGGAATAAGACTGGATGAAGCTTTCTTT
d_gene: TRBD2; abundance: few; v_gene: TRBV20-1; j_gene: TRBJ2-1; CDR3aa: CSASLAGGGVYEQFF; CDR3nt: TGCAGTGCTAGTCTGGCGGGAGGGGGAGTCTATGAGCAGTTCTTC
d_gene: -; abundance: -; v_gene: TRBV15; j_gene: TRBJ1-1; CDR3aa: CATTQGNTEAFF; CDR3nt: TGTGCCACTACACAGGGGAACACTGAAGCTTTCTTT
d_gene: TRBD2; abundance: -; v_gene: TRBV4-3; j_gene: TRBJ2-1; CDR3aa: CASSQYVTSGEHNEQFF; CDR3nt: TGCGCCAGCAGCCAATACGTGACTAGCGGGGAGCACAATGAGCAGTTCTTC
d_gene: -; abundance: few; v_gene: TRBV5-1; j_gene: TRBJ2-5; CDR3aa: CASSLYTDVQETQYF; CDR3nt: TGCGCCAGCAGCTTGTACACAGACGTCCAAGAGACCCAGTACTTC
d_gene: -; abundance: -; v_gene: TRBV18; j_gene: TRBJ2-1; CDR3aa: CASSPRSSGTGAYNEQFF; CDR3nt: TGTGCCAGCTCGCCCAGGAGTTCCGGGACGGGGGCCTACAATGAGCAGTTCTTC
d_gene: -; abundance: few; v_gene: TRBV5-1; j_gene: TRBJ2-7; CDR3aa: CASSFGKGYEQYF; CDR3nt: TGCGCCAGCAGCTTTGGAAAGGGCTACGAGCAGTACTTC